This T cell receptor beta chain was found in a study of T cells in narcolepsy. The study, taken as a whole, reports: Same-patient CSF and blood CD4+ T cell clonotypes included HCRT-specific and TRIB2-specific autoreactive ones.

This CDR3 is built from 13 residues. Trimming shortened V by 5 bases and J by 4 bases, and 10 bases separated the two germline ends. The germline gives CDR1 SSHAT, CDR2 FNYEAQ (reference sequence). The table came from immunoSEQ multiplex PCR; TCRdb's copy has only in-frame clones and leaves some out. The table records tens of thousands of clones, approximately 80% of them present only once. Worth noting for this clone: Its antigen is not known.

The chain recombines TRBV7-7 with TRBJ2-3; D is unclear. The sequenced material came from memory (CD45RA-) CD4+ T cells from blood. The TCR was taken from a human donor in good health. CDR3 residues: CASSATGPDTQYF. CDR3 coding DNA: TGTGCCAGCAGCGCGACCGGACCAGATACGCAGTATTTT.